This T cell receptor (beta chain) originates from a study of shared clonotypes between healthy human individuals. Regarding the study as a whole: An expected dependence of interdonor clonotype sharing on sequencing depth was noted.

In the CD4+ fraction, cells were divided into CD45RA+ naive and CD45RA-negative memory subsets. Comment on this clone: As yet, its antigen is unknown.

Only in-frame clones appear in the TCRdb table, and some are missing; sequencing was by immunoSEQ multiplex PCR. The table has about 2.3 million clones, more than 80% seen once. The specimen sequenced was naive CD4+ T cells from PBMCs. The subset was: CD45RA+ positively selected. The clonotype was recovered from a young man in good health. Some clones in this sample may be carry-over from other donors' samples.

This chain's CDR3 is CASSVFGGGYF. In DNA, the CDR3 is TGTGCCAGCAGTGTCTTCGGGGGAGGGTACTTC. The chain employs TRBV2 and TRBJ2-5; possible D gene TRBD2, 6 bases. Germline V gene sequence: CDR1 SNHLY, CDR2 FYNNEI. This CDR3 comprises 11 residues. The germline V and J ends were trimmed by 4 bases and 13 bases, with 13 bases remaining between them.